Below, 20 T cell receptor beta chains from the same sample are listed, as sequenced in a study of blood T cell repertoires in COVID-19. Using immunoSEQ multiplex PCR, the repertoire was profiled, and TCRdb retains in-frame clones only, with some absent. Found here are approximately 120,000 clones, approximately 80% of them singletons; the top ten hold around 25%. The sequenced sample was peripheral blood. The receptors were sampled from a human donor in a cohort sampled during active COVID-19.

A remark on this clone: This same CDR3 is encoded by further DNA sequences in the sample. The gene calls are TRBV9 and TRBJ2-7; 11 bases are a match to TRBD1. CDR3 length: 15 amino acids. V shed 3 bases and J 3 bases; nucleotides not matched to a gene: 5. Germline CDR1 SGDLS, CDR2 YYNGEE. The CDR3 DNA follows: TGTGCCAGCAGCGCCGGGACAGGGGGTATCTACGAGCAGTACTTC. It is translated as CASSAGTGGIYEQYF. The whole variable domain, remainder taken from reference TRBV9 and TRBJ2-7, is DSGVTQTPKHLITATGQRVTLRCSPRSGDLSVYWYQQSLDQGLQFLIQYYNGEERAKGNILERFSAQQFPDLHSELNLSSLELGDSALYFCASSAGTGGIYEQYFGPGTRLTVT.

This clone was seen more than once but under ten times. This chain's CDR3 is CASSYSMTSREQYF. CDR3 coding DNA: TGTGCCAGCAGTTACTCGATGACTAGCCGCGAGCAGTACTTC. The rearrangement uses TRBV6-6 and TRBJ2-7, with 7 bases matching TRBD2. The germline CDR1 and CDR2 sequences are MNHNY and SVGAGI (reference sequence). The CDR3 is made up of 14 amino acids. V shed 0 bases and J 6 bases; nucleotides not matched to a gene: 5.

This chain connects TRBV7-2 to TRBJ1-5; D unclear. The CDR3 consists of 15 residues. The V end lost 4 bases, the J end lost 0 bases, and 10 bases lay between the germline ends. CDR1 SGHTA and CDR2 FQGNSA come from the germline V gene. The CDR3 sequence is CASSWYEDSNQPQHF. As DNA, the CDR3 is TGTGCCAGCAGCTGGTATGAGGATAGCAATCAGCCCCAGCATTTT.

This clone was recorded many times. CDR3 region: CASGTSDRTNYGYTF. CDR3 nucleotide sequence: TGTGCTAGTGGTACCTCGGACAGAACTAACTATGGCTACACCTTC. The V and J genes are TRBV12-5 and TRBJ1-2, with D possibly matching TRBD1 (6 bases). Trimming removed 5 bases at V and 0 bases at J, with 13 bases between. Germline CDR1 reads LGHNT; CDR2 reads FRNRAP. The CDR3 length is 15 residues. The complete variable domain, with remaining parts taken from reference TRBV12-5 and TRBJ1-2, reads DARVTQTPRHKVTEMGQEVTMRCQPILGHNTVFWYRQTMMQGLELLAYFRNRAPLDDSGMPKDRFSAEMPDATLATLKIQPSEPRDSAVYFCASGTSDRTNYGYTFGSGTRLTVV.

This chain connects TRBV9 to TRBJ1-3; TRBD1 matches 9 bases. The V gene end was trimmed by 2 bases and the J gene end by 8 bases; junction bases not matched to a gene: 14. This CDR3 region has 17 residues. Germline CDR1 is SGDLS and CDR2 is YYNGEE. Written as DNA, the CDR3 is TGTGCCAGCAGCGTTGGGACAGGGACCTTCCAGGGGGACACCATATATTTT. Translated, it gives CASSVGTGTFQGDTIYF.

The chain uses TRBV19 and TRBJ2-1, with D maybe TRBD1 (5 bases). The CDR3 runs 19 residues. V lost 3 bases and J 12 bases, leaving 33 bases between the germline ends. Per germline, CDR1 LNHDA and CDR2 SQIVND (reference sequence). CDR3 residues: CASSIGLGQWLAAPWGQFF. DNA for the CDR3: TGTGCCAGTAGTATCGGTCTGGGGCAATGGCTGGCGGCCCCTTGGGGGCAGTTCTTC.

The gene calls are TRBV6-5 and TRBJ2-7; a possible D gene is TRBD1 (5 bases). The V end was cut by 2 bases, the J end by 1 base, with 15 bases between. The germline gives CDR1 MNHEY, CDR2 SVGAGI. The CDR3 sequence is 16 residues long. The CDR3 DNA sequence: TGTGCCAGCAGTTACCGATCGGACATACCATCCTACGAGCAGTACTTC. Protein product: CASSYRSDIPSYEQYF.

This clone was observed a single time. This chain connects TRBV5-1 to TRBJ2-2, with 9 bases identical to TRBD1. The CDR3 totals 15 residues. Germline CDR1 and CDR2: SGHRS and YFSETQ. V lost 4 bases, J lost 6 bases, and 7 bases stayed unmatched. The DNA of the CDR3 is TGCGCCAGCAGCCAGGACAGGGGAGGGGCCGGGGAGCTGTTTTTT. Translation gives CASSQDRGGAGELFF. The whole variable domain, remainder taken from reference TRBV5-1 and TRBJ2-2, is KAGVTQTPRYLIKTRGQQVTLSCSPISGHRSVSWYQQTPGQGLQFLFEYFSETQRNKGNFPGRFSGRQFSNSRSEMNVSTLELGDSALYLCASSQDRGGAGELFFGEGSRLTVL.

The chain is built from TRBV6-5 and TRBJ1-2, with 9 bases that match TRBD1. The V gene end was trimmed by 7 bases and the J gene end by 4 bases; junction bases not matched to a gene: 7. Germline V gene data show CDR1 as MNHEY and CDR2 as SVGAGI. The CDR3 runs to 14 residues. As DNA, the CDR3 is TGTGCCAGCAACCCGGGACAGGGAAGCTATGGCTACACCTTC. It specifies CASNPGQGSYGYTF.

CDR3 nucleotide sequence: TGCGCCAGCAGCCCTGGGGGGTACCTAAGCTCCTATAATTCACCCCTCCACTTT. Translated, it gives CASSPGGYLSSYNSPLHF. This chain connects TRBV5-1 to TRBJ1-6, with D possibly matching TRBD1 (5 bases). Germline V gene sequence: CDR1 SGHRS, CDR2 YFSETQ. V lost 4 bases to trimming and J lost 0 bases, with 17 bases between them. This CDR3 comprises 18 residues.

The chain joins TRBV19 to TRBJ2-2, with 9 positions matching TRBD2. This CDR3 has 16 amino acids. Germline trimming cut 3 bases from V and 1 base from J; bases unmatched to any gene: 3. Per the germline V gene, CDR1 is LNHDA and CDR2 is SQIVND (reference sequence). The DNA of the CDR3 is TGTGCCAGTAGTATCCTAGCGGGGAGGAACACCGGGGAGCTGTTTTTT. Amino acid sequence: CASSILAGRNTGELFF.

The chain links TRBV5-6 to TRBJ1-4, with 9 nucleotides matching TRBD1. Trimming at V came to 2 bases and at J to 8 bases, leaving 7 bases not matched to a gene. The germline V gene encodes CDR1 SGHDT and CDR2 YYEEEE. CDR3 length equals 15 residues. As DNA, the CDR3 is TGTGCCAGCAGCTTCATGACAGGGGGTTACGAAAAACTGTTTTTT. Protein product: CASSFMTGGYEKLFF.

In its sample, this clone was seen a few times. For the CDR3, the DNA is TGTGCCAGTAGTCTGCTTCTCCAAGTCGGACTAGCTGTTAACACCGGGGAGCTGTTTTTT. Protein: CASSLLLQVGLAVNTGELFF. The chain employs TRBV19 and TRBJ2-2; TRBD2 agrees at 8 bases. Trimming took 5 bases from V and 2 from J; bases not matched to a gene: 19. The CDR3 has 20 amino acids. Germline V gene lookup returns CDR1 LNHDA and CDR2 SQIVND (reference sequence).

This clone was counted a single time. The V gene is TRBV19, the J gene TRBJ1-2; the match to TRBD1 covers 9 bases. V shed 7 bases, J shed 3 bases, and the junction held 12 bases outside the gene matches. CDR3 length equals 16 residues. Germline V gene data show CDR1 as LNHDA and CDR2 as SQIVND (reference sequence). The DNA for the CDR3 is TGTGCCAGTACCCCCCTTCCCCGGGACAGGGACTATGGCTACACCTTC. It yields the protein CASTPLPRDRDYGYTF.

The chain carries TRBV6-2 or TRBV6-3 and TRBJ2-2, with D maybe TRBD1 (5 bases). This CDR3 is built from 15 residues. Germline CDR1 MNHEY, CDR2 SVGEGT. The V end lost 3 bases, the J end lost 1 base, and 9 bases lay between the germline ends. The CDR3 sequence is CASSYRGKNTGELFF. The CDR3 region has the DNA TGTGCCAGCAGTTATAGGGGAAAGAACACCGGGGAGCTGTTTTTT.

This chain joins TRBV5-6 and TRBJ1-1, with 9 bases aligning to TRBD1. V lost 4 bases to trimming and J lost 9 bases; unmatched junction nucleotides: 4. Germline values: CDR1 SGHDT, CDR2 YYEEEE. The CDR3 has 12 amino acids. Here the CDR3 reads CASSVGQGKAFF. Written as DNA, the CDR3 is TGTGCCAGCAGCGTAGGACAGGGGAAAGCTTTCTTT.

The chain combines TRBV5-4 with TRBJ2-5; TRBD2 agrees at 14 bases. CDR1 is SGHNT and CDR2 is YYREEE in the germline V gene (reference sequence). The junction had 5 bases not matched to a gene; V was cut back by 4 bases and J by 0 bases. This CDR3 contains 17 residues. The CDR3 DNA reads TGTGCCAGCAGCCCCGGACTAGCGGGGGGCCACCAAGAGACCCAGTACTTC. Protein product: CASSPGLAGGHQETQYF.

The V and J genes are TRBV14 and TRBJ2-1; TRBD2 matches 7 bases. V dropped 4 bases and J dropped 1; count of bases not matched to a gene: 10. Germline loops: CDR1 SGHDN, CDR2 FVKESK. The length of the CDR3 is 17 residues. The CDR3 sequence is CASSRRLASNSYNEQFF. For the CDR3, the DNA is TGTGCCAGCAGCCGAAGACTAGCTTCAAATTCCTACAATGAGCAGTTCTTC.

This chain links TRBV10-3 with TRBJ1-1; TRBD1 agrees at 8 bases. With V trimmed by 4 bases and J by 1 base, 8 bases remained unmatched. CDR3 length equals 16 residues. The V gene's germline CDR1 is ENHRY and CDR2 SYGVKD. CDR3 residues: CAISVGQGAGNTEAFF. The CDR3 DNA reads TGTGCCATCAGTGTAGGGCAGGGGGCAGGGAACACTGAAGCTTTCTTT.

The gene calls are TRBV11-3 and TRBJ2-1; 7 bases line up with TRBD2. The CDR3 is 13 residues long. Germline CDR1 SGHNT, CDR2 YENEEA. With V trimmed by 5 bases and J by 11 bases, 9 bases remained unmatched. CDR3 nucleotide sequence: TGTGCCAGCAGCCCCAAGCCTAGCGGCAAGCAGTTCTTC. Translated, it gives CASSPKPSGKQFF.